The 32 T cell receptor beta chains below were found in one sample sequenced in a study of blood T cells in healthy people across ages. Together with a sample-barcoded 5' primer, a J-beta primer mix was included in a second PCR lasting about 6 to 11 cycles. TCRdb fed the 5' RACE reads into MiXCR, producing one record per CDR3 protein. This table holds some 1,800,000 distinct CDR3 sequences, about two fifths found once. Sequencing was carried out using blood. These receptors were taken from a human donor in good health.

This clonotype was seen a few times. This rearrangement joins TRBV20-1 to TRBJ2-5; 8 nucleotides agree with TRBD1. The junction had 11 bases not matched to a gene; V was cut back by 6 bases and J by 5 bases. The CDR3 is made up of 14 amino acids. Germline assignment: CDR1 DFQATT and CDR2 SNEGSKA (reference sequence). The chain's CDR3 is CSAFGQGRIETQYF. DNA of the CDR3: TGCAGTGCCTTTGGACAGGGTCGAATCGAGACCCAGTACTTC.

The V gene is TRBV20-1, the J gene TRBJ2-1; D gene unclear. The germline CDR1 and CDR2 sequences are DFQATT and SNEGSKA (reference sequence). V was cut by 0 bases and J by 0 bases, with 9 bases left in between. The CDR3 totals 15 residues. CDR3 sequence reads: CSAREPRSSYNEQFF. The CDR3 DNA follows: TGCAGTGCTAGAGAGCCGCGGAGCTCCTACAATGAGCAGTTCTTC.

This clonotype came up once. The chain combines TRBV7-9 with TRBJ1-2, with 12 positions matching TRBD1. The CDR3 has 19 residues. Germline-derived CDR1 and CDR2 are SEHNR and FQNEAQ (reference sequence). V dropped 5 bases and J dropped 0; count of bases not matched to a gene: 13. CDR3 protein: CASSPISGQGAGANYGYTF. For the CDR3, the DNA is TGTGCCAGCAGCCCCATATCGGGACAGGGGGCAGGGGCTAACTATGGCTACACCTTC. The full variable domain, with the rest looked up from reference TRBV7-9 and TRBJ1-2, is DTGVSQNPRHKITKRGQNVTFRCDPISEHNRLYWYRQTLGQGPEFLTYFQNEAQLEKSRLLSDRFSAERPKGSFSTLEIQRTEQGDSAMYLCASSPISGQGAGANYGYTFGSGTRLTVV.

On this clonotype itself: The junction departs from germline at one end; a sequencing error may be responsible. The V call is TRBV10-3, the J call TRBJ2-1; D gene unclear. Germline V gene lookup returns CDR1 ENHRY and CDR2 SYGVKD. The CDR3 sequence is 19 residues long. The CDR3 reads CAISEFSDWTPGSCNEQFF. The CDR3 DNA follows: TGTGCCATCAGTGAGTTCAGTGATTGGACCCCGGGCTCCTGCAATGAGCAGTTCTTC.

This clonotype was counted between two and nine times. This sequence joins TRBV19 and TRBJ2-1; no clear D gene. The germline gives CDR1 LNHDA, CDR2 SQIVND (reference sequence). This CDR3 has 12 amino acids. V gave up 0 bases and J gave up 8 bases, with 5 bases separating them. The CDR3 loop reads CASSIEGHEQFF. CDR3 in DNA: TGTGCCAGTAGTATAGAAGGACATGAGCAGTTCTTC.

This clonotype came up a few times. V gene TRBV4-3 combines with J gene TRBJ1-1; D unclear. Germline values: CDR1 LGHNA, CDR2 YSLEER. Trimming shortened V by 1 base and J by 5 bases, and 14 bases separated the two germline ends. The CDR3 length is 15 residues. This chain's CDR3 is CASSQGRGPGTEAFF. In DNA form, the CDR3 reads TGCGCCAGCAGCCAAGGGCGGGGTCCCGGGACTGAAGCTTTCTTT.

As regards this clonotype: An end of the junction differs from the germline gene, which may be a read error. The chain uses TRBV6-4 and TRBJ2-3, with 11 bases matching TRBD2. Germline CDR1 MRHNA, CDR2 SNTAGT. The CDR3 runs 16 residues. CDR3 sequence: CAGSEYSGGVADTQYF. The CDR3 DNA follows: TGTGCCGGCAGTGAATATAGCGGGGGGGTTGCGGATACGCAGTATTTT.

This sequence joins TRBV20-1 and TRBJ1-4, with a tentative D call TRBD1 (5 bases). CDR1 is DFQATT, CDR2 SNEGSKA, per germline (reference sequence). The CDR3 sequence is 14 residues long. Trimming pared 6 bases from V and 3 bases from J, leaving 14 bases between. The CDR3 reads CSARIGVSNEKLFF. The CDR3 DNA sequence: TGCAGTGCCCGGATAGGGGTATCTAATGAAAAACTGTTTTTT.

As regards this clonotype: The junction departs from germline at one end; a sequencing error may be responsible. The rearrangement links TRBV12-3 or TRBV12-4 to TRBJ2-3; D remains ambiguous. The CDR3 totals 13 residues. The CDR3 loop is CASSRDPADTRYF. The CDR3 nucleotides are TGTGCCAGCAGCCGAGATCCCGCAGATACGCGGTATTTT.

The rearrangement links TRBV20-1 to TRBJ1-3; D call uncertain. V was clipped by 2 bases and J by 0 bases, with 8 bases between them. The CDR3 has 14 amino acids. CDR1 is DFQATT and CDR2 is SNEGSKA in the germline V gene (reference sequence). The CDR3 spells CSARPGFSGNTIYF. The DNA of the CDR3 is TGCAGTGCTAGACCTGGGTTCTCTGGAAACACCATATATTTT.

This sequence joins TRBV29-1 and TRBJ2-6; 7 bases are a match to TRBD1. The V segment lost 7 bases and the J segment 4 bases; nucleotides outside the gene matches: 7. CDR3 length: 14 residues. Germline lookup yields CDR1 SQVTM and CDR2 ANQGSEA. The CDR3 spells CSAQTGSGANVLTF. The CDR3 DNA follows: TGCAGCGCCCAGACAGGGTCCGGGGCCAACGTCCTGACTTTC.

This clonotype was picked up a small number of times. The chain couples TRBV12-3 or TRBV12-4 to TRBJ2-3; 8 bases fit TRBD2. Germline trimming cut 7 bases from V and 4 bases from J; bases unmatched to any gene: 4. This CDR3 contains 13 residues. The CDR3 is CASTRGGADTQYF. CDR3 in DNA: TGTGCCAGCACACGGGGGGGTGCAGATACGCAGTATTTT.

Concerning this clonotype itself: An end of the junction does not agree with germline; a read error may underlie this. The J gene is TRBJ1-4, the V gene TRBV7-9; D not resolved. The CDR3 sequence is 12 residues long. Per germline, CDR1 SEHNR and CDR2 FQNEAQ (reference sequence). The CDR3 region is CASSEGGEKLFF. The DNA for the CDR3 is TGCGCCAGCAGTGAGGGCGGCGAAAAACTGTTTTTT.

This clonotype appeared a few times. This chain joins TRBV7-9 and TRBJ2-1, with no clear D. This CDR3 spans 16 amino acids. Per germline, CDR1 SEHNR and CDR2 FQNEAQ (reference sequence). V was cut by 4 bases and J by 2 bases, with 15 bases left in between. CDR3 in amino acids: CASSSLRPRTYNEQFF. DNA for the CDR3: TGTGCCAGCAGCTCCCTGAGGCCGCGAACCTACAATGAGCAGTTCTTC.

Worth noting for this clonotype: At one of its ends the junction is not consistent with the germline gene, which may arise from a read error. The chain carries TRBV5-6 and TRBJ2-3; D gene ambiguous. The CDR3 consists of 12 residues. Germline assignment: CDR1 SGHDT and CDR2 YYEEEE. The CDR3 sequence is CAGSLVGDTQYF. The DNA of the CDR3 is TGTGCCGGCAGCTTGGTCGGAGATACGCAGTATTTT.

Only a few counts were recorded for this clonotype. V gene TRBV5-1 combines with J gene TRBJ2-7, with 7 bases lining up with TRBD1. The CDR3 extends over 14 amino acids. Germline V gene lookup returns CDR1 SGHRS and CDR2 YFSETQ. J was trimmed by 2 bases and V by 2 bases; bases with no gene match: 4. The CDR3: CASSLQGHPYEQYF. Written as DNA, the CDR3 is TGCGCCAGCAGCTTACAGGGGCACCCCTACGAGCAGTACTTC.

V gene TRBV12-3 or TRBV12-4 combines with J gene TRBJ1-4, with D possibly being TRBD1 (6 bases). Trimming removed 3 bases from V and 7 bases from J, with 15 bases in between. The CDR3 has 15 amino acids. This chain's CDR3 is CASSLLGAYTEKLFF. CDR3 sequence (DNA): TGTGCCAGCAGTTTGTTGGGGGCTTATACTGAAAAACTGTTTTTT.

This clonotype has only a few counts. The chain has TRBV7-2 and TRBJ2-1; TRBD1 matches at 9 bases. The ends lost 1 base at V and 6 bases at J; junction bases unmatched: 16. This CDR3 spans 19 amino acids. CDR1 and CDR2 (germline): SGHTA, FQGNSA. CDR3 residues: CASSLVGGMTGGYSNEQFF. The CDR3 DNA sequence: TGTGCCAGCAGCTTAGTAGGTGGTATGACAGGGGGTTATAGCAATGAGCAGTTCTTC.

The genes are TRBV5-1 and TRBJ1-5; 8 bases fit TRBD1. The CDR3 totals 14 residues. Germline values: CDR1 SGHRS, CDR2 YFSETQ. The V gene end was trimmed by 4 bases and the J gene end by 5 bases; junction bases not matched to a gene: 5. The CDR3 protein is CASSPVTGDQPQHF. The CDR3 DNA reads TGCGCCAGCAGCCCGGTGACAGGGGATCAGCCCCAGCATTTT.

The genes are TRBV5-1 and TRBJ2-1; 10 nucleotides line up with TRBD2. Germline lookup yields CDR1 SGHRS and CDR2 YFSETQ. The CDR3 totals 16 residues. J was trimmed by 9 bases and V by 0 bases; bases with no gene match: 9. In DNA, the CDR3 is TGCGCCAGCAGCTTGGCGCTAGCGGGGGACCTTGGTGAGCAGTTCTTC. The encoded protein is CASSLALAGDLGEQFF.

The rearrangement uses TRBV28 and TRBJ1-5, with a possible D match to TRBD1 (5 bases). V lost 6 bases, J lost 4 bases, and 13 bases lay in between. CDR3 size: 14 residues. Germline loops: CDR1 MDHEN, CDR2 SYDVKM. CDR3 in DNA: TGTGCCAGCAGCAAGGGACTCCTTAATCAGCCCCAGCATTTT. Translated: CASSKGLLNQPQHF.

The chain employs TRBV27 and TRBJ2-1; D is perhaps TRBD2 (5 bases). Trimming stripped 2 bases from V and 0 bases from J, with 14 bases between. Germline V gene lookup returns CDR1 MNHEY and CDR2 SMNVEV (reference sequence). The length of the CDR3 is 17 residues. In DNA form, the CDR3 reads TGTGCCAGCAGTTTAGGAGTCGCTAGCTTCTCCTACAATGAGCAGTTCTTC. Amino acid sequence: CASSLGVASFSYNEQFF.

The chain carries TRBV7-6 and TRBJ2-7; tentative D call: TRBD2 (6 bases). CDR1 is SGHVS, CDR2 FNYEAQ, per germline. The CDR3 covers 16 residues. Trimming pared 1 base from V and 0 bases from J, leaving 13 bases between. As DNA, the CDR3 is TGTGCCAGCAGCTTAGAAGGCGGGGCCCTCTCCTACGAGCAGTACTTC. Encoded protein: CASSLEGGALSYEQYF.

The chain combines TRBV6-6 with TRBJ2-2; D not resolved. The germline CDR1 and CDR2 sequences are MNHNY and SVGAGI (reference sequence). V lost 0 bases to trimming and J lost 6 bases, with 8 bases between them. The CDR3 has 14 amino acids. The DNA of the CDR3 is TGTGCCAGCAGTTACTCGGGGATACCCGGGGAGCTGTTTTTT. This translates into CASSYSGIPGELFF.

The table lists this clonotype with a few counts. The rearrangement links TRBV7-2 to TRBJ2-3; 9 bases agree with TRBD2. The CDR3 runs to 16 residues. Losses at the gene ends were 3 bases for V and 4 bases for J; bases not matched to a gene: 8. CDR1 is SGHTA and CDR2 is FQGNSA in the germline V gene. The CDR3 protein is CASSFAAGGAADTQYF. DNA of the CDR3: TGTGCCAGCAGCTTTGCCGCGGGGGGGGCGGCAGATACGCAGTATTTT.

The chain links TRBV12-3 or TRBV12-4 to TRBJ2-1, with D perhaps matching TRBD2 (6 bases). V lost 5 bases, J lost 6 bases, and 14 bases lay in between. The CDR3 extends over 14 amino acids. CDR3 nucleotide sequence: TGTGCCAGCAGTCGGGGGAATAGAGGCAATGAGCAGTTCTTC. Protein: CASSRGNRGNEQFF.

This clonotype was seen a handful of times. The rearrangement uses TRBV5-1 and TRBJ2-6, with 8 bases lining up with TRBD1. V shed 4 bases, J shed 4 bases, and the junction held 7 bases outside the gene matches. CDR3 length equals 16 residues. In germline, CDR1 is SGHRS, CDR2 YFSETQ. The CDR3 sequence: CASSRQGLGGANVLTF. The DNA of the CDR3 is TGCGCCAGCAGCCGACAGGGGTTGGGAGGGGCCAACGTCCTGACTTTC.

This clonotype was counted between two and nine times. V is TRBV4-1 and J is TRBJ2-4, with 9 bases that match TRBD1. The CDR3 has 14 amino acids. The germline CDR1 and CDR2 sequences are MGHRA and YSYEKL. V lost 4 bases and J lost 13; bases outside the gene matches: 11. In DNA, the CDR3 is TGCGCCAGCAGCCTCCGGGACAGGGATGGGAAGCAGTACTTC. Translating gives CASSLRDRDGKQYF.

This clonotype has just a few counts. The chain has TRBV20-1 and TRBJ1-1; TRBD1 matches 7 bases. The junction had 3 bases not matched to a gene; V was cut back by 1 base and J by 7 bases. Germline-derived CDR1 and CDR2 are DFQATT and SNEGSKA (reference sequence). The length of the CDR3 is 12 residues. In nucleotides, the CDR3 is TGCAGTGCTAGAGGTAACAGGGGTGAAGCTTTCTTT. Amino acid sequence: CSARGNRGEAFF.

CDR3 DNA: TGTGCCAGCAGTTTGGGACAGCAACCCGCCTACGAGCAGTACTTC. Its translation is CASSLGQQPAYEQYF. This chain connects TRBV12-3 or TRBV12-4 to TRBJ2-4; 7 bases fit TRBD1. Matching the DNA end better, TRBJ2-7 makes the J call doubtful. The CDR3 has 15 residues.

The genes are TRBV7-9 and TRBJ1-2; perhaps TRBD1 as D (5 bases). This CDR3 is 12 amino acids long. The germline V gene encodes CDR1 SEHNR and CDR2 FQNEAQ (reference sequence). Trimming stripped 8 bases from V and 8 bases from J, with 15 bases between. The CDR3 nucleotides read TGTGCCAGCGCCCAGGGCCGAGAAGGCTACACCTTC. This codes for CASAQGREGYTF.

This chain links TRBV7-9 with TRBJ2-4, with 7 bases identical to TRBD2. The J call may be in error: the DNA end matches TRBJ2-7 better. Per germline, CDR1 SEHNR and CDR2 FQNEAQ (reference sequence). This CDR3 is 14 amino acids long. CDR3 DNA sequence: TGTGCCAGCAGCCCCGGACTAGAGCGCTACGAGCAGTACTTC. Translating gives CASSPGLERYEQYF.